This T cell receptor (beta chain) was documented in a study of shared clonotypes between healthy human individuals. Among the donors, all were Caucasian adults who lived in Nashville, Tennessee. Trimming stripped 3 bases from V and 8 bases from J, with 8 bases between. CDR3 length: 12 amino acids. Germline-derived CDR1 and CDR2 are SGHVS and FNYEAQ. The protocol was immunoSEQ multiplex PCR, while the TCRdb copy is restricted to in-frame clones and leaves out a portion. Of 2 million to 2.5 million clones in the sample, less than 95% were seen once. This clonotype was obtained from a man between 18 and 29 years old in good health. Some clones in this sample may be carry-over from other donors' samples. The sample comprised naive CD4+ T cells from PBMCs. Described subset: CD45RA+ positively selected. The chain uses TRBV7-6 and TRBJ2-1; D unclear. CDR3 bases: TGTGCCAGCAGCTTGACTGTCGATGAGCAGTTCTTC. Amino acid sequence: CASSLTVDEQFF.